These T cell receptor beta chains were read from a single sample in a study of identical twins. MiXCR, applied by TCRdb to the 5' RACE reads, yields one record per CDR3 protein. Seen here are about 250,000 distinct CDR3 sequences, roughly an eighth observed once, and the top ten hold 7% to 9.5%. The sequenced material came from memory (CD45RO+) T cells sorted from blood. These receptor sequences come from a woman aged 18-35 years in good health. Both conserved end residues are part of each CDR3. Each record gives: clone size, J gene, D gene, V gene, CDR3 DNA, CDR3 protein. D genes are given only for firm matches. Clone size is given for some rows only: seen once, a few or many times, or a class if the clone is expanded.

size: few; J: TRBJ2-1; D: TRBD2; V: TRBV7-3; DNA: TGTGCCAGCAGCCCGACCGGGGGGGCGAATGAGCAGTTCTTC; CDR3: CASSPTGGANEQFF
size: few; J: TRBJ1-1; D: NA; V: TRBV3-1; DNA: TGTGCCAGCAGCCAAGTTTGGGGAACTGAAGCTTTCTTT; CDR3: CASSQVWGTEAFF
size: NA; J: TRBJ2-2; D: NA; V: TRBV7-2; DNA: TGTGCCAGCACCGCACGCGGGCTTCGGGATAGTTTCGGGGAGCTGTTTTTT; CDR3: CASTARGLRDSFGELFF
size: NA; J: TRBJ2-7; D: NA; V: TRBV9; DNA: TGTGCCAGCAGTGTAGACACCTCTGCCTACGAGCAGTACTTC; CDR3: CASSVDTSAYEQYF
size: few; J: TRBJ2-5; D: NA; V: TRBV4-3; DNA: TGCGCCAGCAGCCAACAACACGGGGAGACCCAGTACTTC; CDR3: CASSQQHGETQYF
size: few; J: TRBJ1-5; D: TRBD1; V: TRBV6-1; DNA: TGTGCCAGCAGCCATACAGGGGGACAGCCCCAGCATTTT; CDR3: CASSHTGGQPQHF
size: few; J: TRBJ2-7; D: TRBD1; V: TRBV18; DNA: TGTGCCAGCTCGCAGGGGGTGCACGACGAGCAGTACTTC; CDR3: CASSQGVHDEQYF
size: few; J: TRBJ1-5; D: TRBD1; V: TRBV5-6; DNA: TGTGCCAGCAGCGTAACCGGGACAGGGGGTCGGCAGCCCCAGCATTTT; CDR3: CASSVTGTGGRQPQHF
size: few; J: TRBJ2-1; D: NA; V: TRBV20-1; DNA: TGCAGTGCTAGAGATCGGGGGACGGGTGTCGATGAGCAGTTCTTC; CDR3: CSARDRGTGVDEQFF
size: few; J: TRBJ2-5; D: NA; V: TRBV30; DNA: TGTGCCTGGAGTGTGGCAGAGACCCAGTACTTC; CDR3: CAWSVAETQYF
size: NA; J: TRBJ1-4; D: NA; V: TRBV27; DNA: TGTGCCAGACAAACAACTAATGAAAAACTGTTTTTT; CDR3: CARQTTNEKLFF